This T cell receptor (beta chain) was obtained from a study of blood T cell repertoires in COVID-19. The germline gives CDR1 MNHNY, CDR2 SVGAGI (reference sequence). Trimming cost V 10 bases and J 5 bases; bases outside gene matches: 7. The CDR3 runs to 12 residues. This table comes from immunoSEQ multiplex PCR, and its TCRdb copy is limited to in-frame clones, with some not included. The profile covers around 86,000 clones, with about 83% appearing a single time and 29% taken by the ten largest. Specimen: peripheral blood. The rearrangement uses TRBV6-6 and TRBJ2-5; 7 bases are a match to TRBD2. This TCR came from a woman of 80 years or more with acute or convalescent COVID-19. CDR3 nucleotide sequence: TGTGCCATCCGAAGGGAGGGTGAGACCCAGTACTTC. Translating gives CAIRREGETQYF.